These T cell receptor beta chains were read from a single sample in a study of T-cell reconstitution after alpha-beta-depleted transplantation in children. TCRdb re-called the PCR reads with MiXCR, one entry per CDR3 protein. The repertoire holds around 680,000 distinct CDR3 sequences, roughly 15% seen once, with about 1.1% in the top ten. This specimen was PBMCs from the stem cell graft donor, taken from the stem cell graft. The receptors were gathered from a human donor who donated a stem cell graft to a child with acute myeloid leukemia. CDR3s include the opening cysteine and the closing phenylalanine or tryptophan. Each record gives: J gene, D gene, V gene, clone size, CDR3 protein, CDR3 DNA. The D gene is left open where the match is weak. Some rows mark clone size as missing; the rest say once, few, many or name a class of expanded clone.

j_call: TRBJ2-3; d_call: TRBD2; v_call: TRBV20-1; clone_size: .; cdr3_aa: CSARGARGGSTDTQYF; cdr3_nt: TGCAGTGCTAGGGGGGCTCGGGGGGGTAGCACAGATACGCAGTATTTT
j_call: TRBJ2-5; d_call: .; v_call: TRBV29-1; clone_size: .; cdr3_aa: CSVDRRQETQYF; cdr3_nt: TGCAGCGTGGACAGAAGACAAGAGACCCAGTACTTC
j_call: TRBJ2-2; d_call: TRBD1; v_call: TRBV20-1; clone_size: many; cdr3_aa: CSARVRQGFTGELFF; cdr3_nt: TGCAGTGCTAGAGTTCGACAGGGGTTCACCGGGGAGCTGTTTTTT
j_call: TRBJ2-1; d_call: .; v_call: TRBV14; clone_size: few; cdr3_aa: CASSGLSYNEQFF; cdr3_nt: TGTGCTAGCTCGGGACTTTCCTACAATGAGCAGTTCTTC
j_call: TRBJ2-3; d_call: .; v_call: TRBV4-3; clone_size: .; cdr3_aa: CASSHEASSTDTQYF; cdr3_nt: TGCGCCAGCAGCCACGAAGCCTCTAGCACAGATACGCAGTATTTT
j_call: TRBJ1-6; d_call: .; v_call: TRBV13; clone_size: few; cdr3_aa: CASSRRSSYNSPLHF; cdr3_nt: TGTGCCAGCAGCCGGCGGAGCTCCTATAATTCACCCCTCCACTTT
j_call: TRBJ2-3; d_call: .; v_call: TRBV29-1; clone_size: few; cdr3_aa: CSVGPQAGAYTDTQYF; cdr3_nt: TGCAGCGTTGGCCCCCAGGCGGGGGCGTACACAGATACGCAGTATTTT
j_call: TRBJ2-3; d_call: .; v_call: TRBV29-1; clone_size: few; cdr3_aa: CSVEDRAPSTDTQYF; cdr3_nt: TGCAGCGTTGAAGATCGGGCGCCTAGCACAGATACGCAGTATTTT
j_call: TRBJ2-7; d_call: .; v_call: TRBV20-1; clone_size: many; cdr3_aa: CSARRTASYEQYF; cdr3_nt: TGCAGTGCTAGAAGGACAGCTTCCTACGAGCAGTACTTC
j_call: TRBJ1-2; d_call: .; v_call: TRBV30; clone_size: .; cdr3_aa: CAWSLPADWSNYGYTF; cdr3_nt: TGTGCCTGGAGTTTACCAGCCGACTGGTCTAACTATGGCTACACCTTC
j_call: TRBJ2-3; d_call: TRBD2; v_call: TRBV12-3/TRBV12-4; clone_size: few; cdr3_aa: CASAQAGAPDTQYF; cdr3_nt: TGTGCCAGCGCCCAAGCGGGGGCCCCAGATACGCAGTATTTT
j_call: TRBJ2-7; d_call: .; v_call: TRBV11-3; clone_size: .; cdr3_aa: CASSLGGGIYYEQYF; cdr3_nt: TGTGCCAGCAGCTTAGGAGGAGGGATCTACTACGAGCAGTACTTC
j_call: TRBJ1-1; d_call: TRBD1; v_call: TRBV7-9; clone_size: few; cdr3_aa: CASSSRDSWAEAFF; cdr3_nt: TGTGCCAGCAGCTCTCGGGACAGTTGGGCTGAAGCTTTCTTT
j_call: TRBJ2-5; d_call: .; v_call: TRBV20-1; clone_size: few; cdr3_aa: CSARRAQGGSKRETQYF; cdr3_nt: TGCAGTGCTAGGAGGGCCCAGGGGGGGAGTAAGAGGGAGACCCAGTACTTC
j_call: TRBJ2-1; d_call: TRBD2; v_call: TRBV3-1; clone_size: .; cdr3_aa: CASCLIRGRLAGRDEQFF; cdr3_nt: TGTGCCAGCTGTTTAATTAGAGGGAGACTAGCGGGGCGGGATGAGCAGTTCTTC
j_call: TRBJ2-2; d_call: .; v_call: TRBV20-1; clone_size: many; cdr3_aa: CSAREGGNRVGELFF; cdr3_nt: TGCAGTGCTAGAGAAGGCGGAAACAGGGTCGGGGAGCTGTTTTTT
j_call: TRBJ1-3; d_call: .; v_call: TRBV7-2; clone_size: .; cdr3_aa: CASSPRTLSSGNTIYF; cdr3_nt: TGTGCCAGCAGCCCCCGGACACTTTCCTCTGGAAACACCATATATTTT
j_call: TRBJ2-3; d_call: TRBD1; v_call: TRBV12-3/TRBV12-4; clone_size: few; cdr3_aa: CASSFSDRADTQYF; cdr3_nt: TGTGCCAGCAGTTTTTCGGACAGGGCAGATACGCAGTATTTT
j_call: TRBJ2-1; d_call: .; v_call: TRBV20-1; clone_size: many; cdr3_aa: CSARDGDLALNTNEQFF; cdr3_nt: TGCAGTGCTAGAGATGGGGACCTAGCGCTTAACACCAATGAGCAGTTCTTC
j_call: TRBJ2-2; d_call: TRBD1; v_call: TRBV7-9; clone_size: .; cdr3_aa: CASSADRAPGELFF; cdr3_nt: TGTGCCAGCAGCGCAGACAGGGCTCCCGGGGAGCTGTTTTTT
j_call: TRBJ2-3; d_call: TRBD2; v_call: TRBV10-1; clone_size: once; cdr3_aa: CASSGRTPSGETQYF; cdr3_nt: TGCGCCAGCAGTGGCCGAACTCCTAGCGGGGAAACGCAGTATTTT
j_call: TRBJ1-1; d_call: .; v_call: TRBV5-7; clone_size: few; cdr3_aa: CASSPQGPPNTEAFF; cdr3_nt: TGTGCCAGCAGCCCCCAGGGGCCCCCTAACACTGAAGCTTTCTTT
j_call: TRBJ1-2; d_call: .; v_call: TRBV12-2; clone_size: few; cdr3_aa: CASRLVVPGHLYGYTF; cdr3_nt: TGTGCAAGTCGCTTAGTCGTCCCGGGACACCTCTATGGCTACACCTTC
j_call: TRBJ1-1; d_call: .; v_call: TRBV7-9; clone_size: .; cdr3_aa: CASSPIVEEEAFF; cdr3_nt: TGTGCCAGCAGCCCGATCGTTGAGGAGGAAGCTTTCTTT
j_call: TRBJ2-6; d_call: .; v_call: TRBV20-1; clone_size: few; cdr3_aa: CSARTQGTGANVLTF; cdr3_nt: TGCAGTGCTAGAACGCAGGGGACCGGGGCCAACGTCCTGACTTTC
j_call: TRBJ2-5; d_call: .; v_call: TRBV7-2; clone_size: many; cdr3_aa: CASRGRVQGTQYF; cdr3_nt: TGTGCCAGCCGAGGAAGGGTTCAGGGGACCCAGTACTTC
j_call: TRBJ2-4; d_call: .; v_call: TRBV5-5; clone_size: many; cdr3_aa: CASSLEGGAAKNIQYF; cdr3_nt: TGTGCCAGCAGCTTGGAGGGAGGCGCGGCCAAAAACATTCAGTACTTC
j_call: TRBJ1-2; d_call: .; v_call: TRBV12-3/TRBV12-4; clone_size: .; cdr3_aa: CASRPPGRRNYGYTF; cdr3_nt: TGTGCCAGCAGGCCTCCGGGACGGAGAAACTATGGCTACACCTTC
j_call: TRBJ1-1; d_call: .; v_call: TRBV4-2; clone_size: .; cdr3_aa: CASGPGGQSAFF; cdr3_nt: TGTGCCAGCGGCCCCGGGGGTCAGAGCGCTTTCTTT
j_call: TRBJ1-5; d_call: TRBD1; v_call: TRBV28; clone_size: .; cdr3_aa: CASSSTGKSNQPQHF; cdr3_nt: TGTGCCAGCAGTTCGACAGGGAAGAGCAATCAGCCCCAGCATTTT
j_call: TRBJ2-3; d_call: .; v_call: TRBV7-9; clone_size: few; cdr3_aa: CASSLVTTDTQYF; cdr3_nt: TGTGCCAGCAGCTTGGTAACGACAGATACGCAGTATTTT
j_call: TRBJ2-7; d_call: TRBD2; v_call: TRBV20-1; clone_size: .; cdr3_aa: CSAPQSLAGGHYEQYF; cdr3_nt: TGCAGTGCCCCTCAGTCCCTAGCGGGGGGTCACTACGAGCAGTACTTC